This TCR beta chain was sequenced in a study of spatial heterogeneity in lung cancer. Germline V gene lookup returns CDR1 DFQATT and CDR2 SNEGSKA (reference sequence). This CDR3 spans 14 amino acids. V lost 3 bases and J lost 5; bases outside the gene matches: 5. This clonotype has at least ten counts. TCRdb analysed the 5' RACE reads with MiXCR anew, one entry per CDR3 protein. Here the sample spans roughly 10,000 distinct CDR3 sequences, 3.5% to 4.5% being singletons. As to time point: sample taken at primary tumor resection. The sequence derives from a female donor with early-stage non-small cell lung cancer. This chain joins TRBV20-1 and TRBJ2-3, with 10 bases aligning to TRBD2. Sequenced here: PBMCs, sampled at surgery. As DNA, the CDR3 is TGCAGTGCTAGTCCTAGCGGGAGTAGAGATACGCAGTATTTT. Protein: CSASPSGSRDTQYF.